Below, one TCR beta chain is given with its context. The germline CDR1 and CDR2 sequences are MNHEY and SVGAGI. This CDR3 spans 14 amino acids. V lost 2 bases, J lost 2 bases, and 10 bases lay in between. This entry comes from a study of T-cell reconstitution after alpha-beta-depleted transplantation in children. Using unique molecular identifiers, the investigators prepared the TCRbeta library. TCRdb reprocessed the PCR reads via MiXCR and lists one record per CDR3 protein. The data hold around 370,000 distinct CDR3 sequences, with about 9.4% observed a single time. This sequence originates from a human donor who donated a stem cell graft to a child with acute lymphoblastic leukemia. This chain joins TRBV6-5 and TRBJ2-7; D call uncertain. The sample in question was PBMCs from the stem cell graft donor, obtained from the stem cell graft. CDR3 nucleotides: TGTGCCAGCAGTTACGGGCAGACCCCCTACGAGCAGTACTTC. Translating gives CASSYGQTPYEQYF.